This TCR beta chain comes out of a study of shared clonotypes between healthy human individuals. The CDR3 totals 13 residues. Germline CDR1 MNHEY, CDR2 SVGAGI. V was shortened by 6 bases and J by 2 bases, with 8 bases between the two germline ends. Assay: immunoSEQ multiplex PCR; the TCRdb copy retains only in-frame clones and omits some. This table holds 2,500,000 or so clones, approximately 90% found once. Material for sequencing was naive CD4+ T cells sorted from blood. Documented subset: CD45RA+ positively selected. This receptor was identified in a man between 18 and 29 years old in good health. The chain has TRBV6-5 and TRBJ1-5; no clear D gene. This CDR3 is CASSNSGNQPQHF. Written as DNA, the CDR3 is TGTGCCAGCAGCAACAGCGGCAATCAGCCCCAGCATTTT.